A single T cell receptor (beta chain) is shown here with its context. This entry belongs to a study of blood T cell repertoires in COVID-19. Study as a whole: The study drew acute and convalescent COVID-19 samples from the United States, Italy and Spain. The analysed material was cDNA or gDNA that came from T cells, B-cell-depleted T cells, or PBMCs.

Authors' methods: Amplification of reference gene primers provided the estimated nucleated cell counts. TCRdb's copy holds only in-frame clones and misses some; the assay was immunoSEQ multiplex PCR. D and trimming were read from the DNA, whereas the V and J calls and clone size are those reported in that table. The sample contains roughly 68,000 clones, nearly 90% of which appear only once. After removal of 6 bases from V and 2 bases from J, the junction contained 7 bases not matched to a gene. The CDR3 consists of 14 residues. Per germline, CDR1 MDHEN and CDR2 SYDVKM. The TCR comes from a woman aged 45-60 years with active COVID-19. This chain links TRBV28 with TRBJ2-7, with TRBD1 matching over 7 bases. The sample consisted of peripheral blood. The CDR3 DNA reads TGTGCCAGCAGATTTGGACAGGCGCCCTACGAGCAGTACTTC. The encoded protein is CASRFGQAPYEQYF.